The present T cell receptor (beta chain) was sequenced within a study of shared clonotypes between healthy human individuals. V lost 4 bases, J lost 8 bases, and 9 bases lay in between. Germline CDR1 MNHEY, CDR2 SMNVEV (reference sequence). There are 12 residues in the CDR3. Every subset had its genomic DNA shared out evenly among several immunoSEQ plates. Data came from immunoSEQ multiplex PCR; TCRdb stores just in-frame clones and leaves some out. In the table there are 2.5 million or so clones, 90% to 95% of which are singletons. The rearrangement joins TRBV27 to TRBJ1-5; no clear D. The source is a man between 18 and 29 years old in good health. The specimen sequenced was naive CD4+ T cells sorted from blood. Described subset: CD45RA+ positively selected. The CDR3 region has the DNA TGTGCCAGCAGTTCGGTGGGTGAGCCCCAGCATTTT. Amino acids: CASSSVGEPQHF.